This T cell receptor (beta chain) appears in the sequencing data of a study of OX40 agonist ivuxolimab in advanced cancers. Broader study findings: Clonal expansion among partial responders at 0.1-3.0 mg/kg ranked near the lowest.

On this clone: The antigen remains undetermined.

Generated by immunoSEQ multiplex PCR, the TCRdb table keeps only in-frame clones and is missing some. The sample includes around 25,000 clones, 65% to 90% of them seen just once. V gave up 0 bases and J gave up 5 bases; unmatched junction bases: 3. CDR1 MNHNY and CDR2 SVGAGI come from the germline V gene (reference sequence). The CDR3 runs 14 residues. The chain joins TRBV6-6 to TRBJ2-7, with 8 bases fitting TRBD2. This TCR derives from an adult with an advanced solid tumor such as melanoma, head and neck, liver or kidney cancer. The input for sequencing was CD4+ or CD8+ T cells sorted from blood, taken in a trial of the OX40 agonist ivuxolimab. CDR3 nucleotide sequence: TGTGCCAGCAGTTACTCCCCGGGGGGGGACGAGCAGTACTTC. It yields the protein CASSYSPGGDEQYF.